This T cell receptor beta chain was recorded in a study of cytomegalovirus exposure and HLA in healthy donors. Repertoires were generated with immunoSEQ multiplex PCR, while TCRdb's copy carries only in-frame clones and drops some. The data hold about 280,000 clones, with over 75% observed a single time. Germline CDR1 and CDR2: MNHEY and SVGAGI. With 5 bases removed from V and 2 bases from J, the gap between germline ends came to 14 bases. This CDR3 has 15 amino acids. The sequenced sample was PBMCs. The receptor comes from a woman younger than 30 in good health and CMV-seronegative. V is TRBV6-5 and J is TRBJ2-3; TRBD2 is a possible D gene (6 bases). The CDR3 nucleotides are TGTGCCAGCAGTGGAACTAGCTATACCACAGATACGCAGTATTTT. It translates to CASSGTSYTTDTQYF.